Only a few counts were recorded for the clone carrying this T cell receptor (beta chain). The antigen is not known. Genomic DNA templated the TCR beta VDJ and CDR3 profiling. One entry per CDR3 protein results from TCRdb running MiXCR on the reads. The sample gives approximately 270,000 distinct CDR3 sequences, roughly half of which show up once; less than 9.5% is in the top ten. This sample was taken from a study of CD8+CD57+ T cells in acquired aplastic anemia. Regarding the study as a whole: For CD8+ Simpson's diversity, patients and controls showed no significant difference. A set of 25 to 35 CD8+ CDR3 sequences was shared between patients and controls, and these sequences appeared highly expressed in patients.

The CDR3 totals 15 residues. V gave up 6 bases and J gave up 4 bases; unmatched junction bases: 11. Sequencing input: sorted CD4+, CD8+, or CD8+CD57+ T cells (not recorded which) from PBMCs. The rearrangement links TRBV12-3 or TRBV12-4 to TRBJ2-7; 8 positions match TRBD2. The receptor was derived from a human donor with severe aplastic anemia or a healthy control (not recorded which). CDR3 sequence: CASSPLGSGTYEQYF. The CDR3 DNA follows: TGTGCCAGCAGCCCACTGGGTAGCGGGACATACGAGCAGTACTTC.